This T cell receptor beta chain comes out of a study of beta chain features in type 1 diabetes. Study overall: Comparable age, gender and cell yields were observed in patients relative to healthy donors. Overall study results and limits: A moderate, significant TCRB CDR3 shortening appeared in type 1 diabetes across four CD4+ subsets.

The germline gives CDR1 ENHRY, CDR2 SYGVKD. This CDR3 comprises 15 residues. The V and J ends lost 0 bases and 2 bases, in that order; junction bases with no gene match: 0. On this clone: Its matching antigen is unknown.

The entirety of the isolated RNA underwent reverse transcription, so expressed TCRB transcripts were sequenced. Libraries were prepared by immunoSEQ multiplex PCR; TCRdb keeps only in-frame clonotypes and omits some of them. The repertoire includes hundreds of thousands of clones, approximately 10% of them detected once, and more than 0.015% sits in the top ten. Sequencing used naive CD4+ T cells from blood. This clonotype originated in a young man with type 1 diabetes. The chain uses TRBV10-3 and TRBJ2-1; 8 bases are shared with TRBD2. Here the CDR3 reads CAISESSGTYNEQFF. The CDR3 nucleotides are TGTGCCATCAGTGAGTCTAGCGGGACCTACAATGAGCAGTTCTTC.